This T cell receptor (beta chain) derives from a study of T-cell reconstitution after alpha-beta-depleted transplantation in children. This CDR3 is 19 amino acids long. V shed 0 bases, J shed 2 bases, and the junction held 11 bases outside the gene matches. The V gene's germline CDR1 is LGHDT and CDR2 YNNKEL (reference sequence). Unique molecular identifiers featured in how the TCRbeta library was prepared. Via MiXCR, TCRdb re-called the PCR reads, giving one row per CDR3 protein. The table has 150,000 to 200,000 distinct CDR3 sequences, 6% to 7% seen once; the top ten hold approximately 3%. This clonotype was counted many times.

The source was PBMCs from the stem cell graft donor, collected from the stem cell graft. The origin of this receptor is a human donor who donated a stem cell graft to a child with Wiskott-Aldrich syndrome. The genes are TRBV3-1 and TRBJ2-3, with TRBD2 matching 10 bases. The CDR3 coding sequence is TGTGCCAGCAGCCAAGATCCCCCCCGAGCGGGGGGGCCCACAGATACGCAGTATTTT. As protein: CASSQDPPRAGGPTDTQYF.